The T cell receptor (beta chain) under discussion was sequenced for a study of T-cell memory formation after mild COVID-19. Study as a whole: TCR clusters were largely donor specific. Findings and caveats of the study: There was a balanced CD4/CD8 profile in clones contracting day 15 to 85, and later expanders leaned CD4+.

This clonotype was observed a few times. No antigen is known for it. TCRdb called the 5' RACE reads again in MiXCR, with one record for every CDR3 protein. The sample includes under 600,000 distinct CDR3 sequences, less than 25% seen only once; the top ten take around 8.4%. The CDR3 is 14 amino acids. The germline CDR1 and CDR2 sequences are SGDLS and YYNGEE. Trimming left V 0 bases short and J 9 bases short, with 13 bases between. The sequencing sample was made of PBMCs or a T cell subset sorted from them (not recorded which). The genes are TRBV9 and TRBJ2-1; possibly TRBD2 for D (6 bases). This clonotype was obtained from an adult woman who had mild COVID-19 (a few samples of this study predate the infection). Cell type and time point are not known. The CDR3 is CASSVVYGGGEQFF. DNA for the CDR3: TGTGCCAGCAGCGTAGTATATGGGGGAGGTGAGCAGTTCTTC.